This TCR beta chain was found in a study of cytomegalovirus exposure and HLA in healthy donors. Sequencing used immunoSEQ multiplex PCR; TCRdb keeps in-frame clones, though not all of them. The sample contains about 74,000 clones, 90% to 95% of which appear only once. Comments on this clone: The germline gene is not matched at one end of the junction; a read error may be the cause.

Germline-derived CDR1 and CDR2 are SGHTA and FQGNSA. This CDR3 is 14 amino acids long. The sample taken for sequencing was PBMCs. The genes are TRBV7-2 and TRBJ2-7, with TRBD2 identical over 9 bases. The receptor's source is a woman aged 18-29 years in good health and CMV-seropositive. CDR3 sequence: CASSLAGQNYEQYF. DNA of the CDR3: TGTGCCAGCAGCCTAGCGGGACAAAACTACGAGCAGTACTTC.